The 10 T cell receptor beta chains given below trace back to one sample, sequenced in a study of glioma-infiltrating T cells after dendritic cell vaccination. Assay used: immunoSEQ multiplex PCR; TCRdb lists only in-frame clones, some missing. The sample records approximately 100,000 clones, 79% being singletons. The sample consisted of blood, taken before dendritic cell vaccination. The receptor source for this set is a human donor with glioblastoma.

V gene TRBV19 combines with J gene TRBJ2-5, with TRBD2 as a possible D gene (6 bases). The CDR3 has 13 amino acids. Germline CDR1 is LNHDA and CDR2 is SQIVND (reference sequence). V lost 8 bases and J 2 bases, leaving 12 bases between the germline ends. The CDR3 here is CASAGTLQETQYF. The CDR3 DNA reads TGTGCCAGTGCTGGGACTTTACAAGAGACCCAGTACTTC.

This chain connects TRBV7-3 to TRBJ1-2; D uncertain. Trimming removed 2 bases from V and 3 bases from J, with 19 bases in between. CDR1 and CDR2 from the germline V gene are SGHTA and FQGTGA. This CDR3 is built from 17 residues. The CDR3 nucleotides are TGTGCCAGCAGCTTAGGTCCCGCAGCGAATAATTACTATGGCTACACCTTC. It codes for CASSLGPAANNYYGYTF.

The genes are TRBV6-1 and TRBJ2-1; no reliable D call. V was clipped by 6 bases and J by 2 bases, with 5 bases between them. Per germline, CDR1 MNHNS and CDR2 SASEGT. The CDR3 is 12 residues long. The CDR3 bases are TGTGCCAGCAGGGAGCCCTACAATGAGCAGTTCTTC. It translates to CASREPYNEQFF.

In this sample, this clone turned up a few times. The CDR3 coding sequence is TGTGCCAGCAGCCAAGTCCTTCCTAAACCAGGGGACCCCTACAATGAGCAGTTCTTC. Translation gives CASSQVLPKPGDPYNEQFF. V is TRBV14 and J is TRBJ2-1; tentatively, D is TRBD1 (6 bases). The CDR3 has 19 residues. Germline CDR1 is SGHDN and CDR2 is FVKESK. Trimming shortened V by 1 base and J by 2 bases, and 21 bases separated the two germline ends.

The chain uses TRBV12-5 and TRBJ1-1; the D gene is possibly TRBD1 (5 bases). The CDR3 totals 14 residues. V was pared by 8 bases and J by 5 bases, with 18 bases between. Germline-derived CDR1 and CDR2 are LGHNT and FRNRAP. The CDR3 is CASTTPPGMTEAFF. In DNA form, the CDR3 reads TGTGCTAGTACGACCCCCCCAGGGATGACTGAAGCTTTCTTT.

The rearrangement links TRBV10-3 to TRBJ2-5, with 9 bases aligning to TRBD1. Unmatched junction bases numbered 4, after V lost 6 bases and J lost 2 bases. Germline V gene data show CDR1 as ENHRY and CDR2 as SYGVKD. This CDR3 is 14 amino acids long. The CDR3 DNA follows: TGTGCCATCAGACCGGGACAGGGACAAGAGACCCAGTACTTC. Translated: CAIRPGQGQETQYF.

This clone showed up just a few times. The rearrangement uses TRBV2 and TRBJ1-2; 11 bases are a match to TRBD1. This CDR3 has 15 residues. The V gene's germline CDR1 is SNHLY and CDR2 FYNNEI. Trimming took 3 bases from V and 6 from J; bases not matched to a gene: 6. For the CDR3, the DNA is TGTGCCAGCAGTGAGGACAGGGGGCTTAGGAATGGCTACACCTTC. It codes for CASSEDRGLRNGYTF.

DNA of the CDR3: TGTGCCTGGACCAGAGGGACAGCGGGTTTGGGCTACACCTTC. Protein product: CAWTRGTAGLGYTF. This sequence joins TRBV30 and TRBJ1-2; TRBD1 matches 7 bases. The CDR3 runs 14 residues. The V and J ends lost 4 bases and 8 bases, in that order; junction bases with no gene match: 13. Germline V gives CDR1 GTSNPN, CDR2 SVGIG (reference sequence).

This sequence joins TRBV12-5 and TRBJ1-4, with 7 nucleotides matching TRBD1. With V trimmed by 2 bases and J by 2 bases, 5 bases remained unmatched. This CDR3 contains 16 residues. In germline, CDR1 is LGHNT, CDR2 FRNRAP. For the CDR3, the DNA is TGTGCTAGTGGTTTGAGGACAGGACTCACTAATGAAAAACTGTTTTTT. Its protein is CASGLRTGLTNEKLFF. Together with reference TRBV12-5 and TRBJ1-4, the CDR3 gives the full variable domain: DARVTQTPRHKVTEMGQEVTMRCQPILGHNTVFWYRQTMMQGLELLAYFRNRAPLDDSGMPKDRFSAEMPDATLATLKIQPSEPRDSAVYFCASGLRTGLTNEKLFFGSGTQLSVL.

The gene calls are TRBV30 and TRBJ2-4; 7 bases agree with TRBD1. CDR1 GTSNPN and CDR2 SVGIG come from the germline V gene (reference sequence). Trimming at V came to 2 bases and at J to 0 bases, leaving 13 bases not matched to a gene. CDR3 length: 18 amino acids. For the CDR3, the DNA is TGTGCCTGGAGTTCCTTCCTCCCACAGGGGCTAGCCAAAAACATTCAGTACTTC. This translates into CAWSSFLPQGLAKNIQYF. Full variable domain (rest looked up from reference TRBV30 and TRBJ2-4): SQTIHQWPATLVQPVGSPLSLECTVEGTSNPNLYWYRQAAGRGLQLLFYSVGIGQISSEVPQNLSASRPQDRQFILSSKKLLLSDSGFYLCAWSSFLPQGLAKNIQYFGAGTRLSVL.